This T cell receptor (beta chain) is from a study of T cells after somatic rescue of genetic block. Per germline, CDR1 LNHDA and CDR2 SQIVND (reference sequence). Deletions cut 5 bases from V and 5 bases from J, with 16 bases between. The CDR3 contains 15 residues. Produced via immunoSEQ multiplex PCR; TCRdb's table is partial and in-frame only. Here the sample spans some 74,000 clones, just over 90% being singletons. Input material: peripheral blood mononuclear cells (PBMCs). The TCR originated in a man younger than 45. J is TRBJ1-5 and V is TRBV19; the D gene is possibly TRBD1 (6 bases). In DNA form, the CDR3 reads TGTGCCAGTAGTTCCCCGACCCGGACAGATCAGCCCCAGCATTTT. Translating it yields CASSSPTRTDQPQHF.